Listed below are T cell receptor beta chains from one sample, sequenced in a study of control samples from healthy donors and cancer patients. Only in-frame clones appear in the TCRdb table, and some are missing; sequencing was by immunoSEQ multiplex PCR. Found here are 70,000 or so clones, 84% of them singletons; the top ten hold 2.9%. Sequences were obtained from PBMCs. These receptors originate from a woman aged 50 to 60 with lung cancer. Each CDR3 is given with its conserved first and last residue. The D gene is left open where the match is weak. Expanded clones get a size class; other rows say once, few or many, or leave the size out.

j_gene: TRBJ1-1; v_gene: TRBV18; d_gene: .; abundance: .; CDR3nt: TGTGCCAGCTCACCGGCGGGGGATGACACTGAAGCTTTCTTT; CDR3aa: CASSPAGDDTEAFF
j_gene: TRBJ2-2; v_gene: TRBV6-4; d_gene: TRBD1; abundance: .; CDR3nt: TGTGCCAGCAAGAAAACAGGGGACACCGGGGAGCTGTTTTTT; CDR3aa: CASKKTGDTGELFF
j_gene: TRBJ1-4; v_gene: TRBV11-3; d_gene: TRBD1; abundance: .; CDR3nt: TGTGCCAGCAGCCAGAACAGGGGAGAACTGTTTTTT; CDR3aa: CASSQNRGELFF
j_gene: TRBJ1-3; v_gene: TRBV29-1; d_gene: TRBD1; abundance: .; CDR3nt: TGCAGCGTTGACTCGACAGGGGTTGGAAACACCATATATTTT; CDR3aa: CSVDSTGVGNTIYF
j_gene: TRBJ1-1; v_gene: TRBV28; d_gene: .; abundance: .; CDR3nt: TGTGCCAGCAGTTCAGGATGGGAGGCGAACACTGAAGCTTTCTTT; CDR3aa: CASSSGWEANTEAFF
j_gene: TRBJ2-2; v_gene: TRBV18; d_gene: .; abundance: .; CDR3nt: TGTGCCAGCTCACCACCCAACGGCCCCGGGGAGCTGTTTTTT; CDR3aa: CASSPPNGPGELFF
j_gene: TRBJ1-2; v_gene: TRBV24-1; d_gene: .; abundance: few; CDR3nt: TGTGCCACCAGTGATTTGCGGGTTGGAGGAACCTATGGCTACACCTTC; CDR3aa: CATSDLRVGGTYGYTF
j_gene: TRBJ2-7; v_gene: TRBV28; d_gene: TRBD1; abundance: .; CDR3nt: TGTGCCAGCAGTTTATTCCGACAGGGCGAGCAGTACTTC; CDR3aa: CASSLFRQGEQYF
j_gene: TRBJ1-4; v_gene: TRBV7-9; d_gene: TRBD1; abundance: .; CDR3nt: TGTGCCAGCAGCTTGGGGACAGCCGTTGCAACTAATGAAAAACTGTTTTTT; CDR3aa: CASSLGTAVATNEKLFF
j_gene: TRBJ1-1; v_gene: TRBV28; d_gene: .; abundance: .; CDR3nt: .; CDR3aa: CASSFAGGAVFFF
j_gene: TRBJ2-7; v_gene: TRBV7-9; d_gene: TRBD1; abundance: .; CDR3nt: TGTGCCAGCAGCCCACAGGGGGCACTCTCCTACGAGCAGTACTTC; CDR3aa: CASSPQGALSYEQYF
j_gene: TRBJ2-7; v_gene: TRBV7-2; d_gene: .; abundance: .; CDR3nt: TGTGCCAGCAGCTTAGCCAGTTACTCCTACGAGCAGTACTTC; CDR3aa: CASSLASYSYEQYF
j_gene: TRBJ2-6; v_gene: TRBV5-1; d_gene: .; abundance: .; CDR3nt: TGCGCCAGCAGCTTGTTGGGGGGCAATGGGGCCAACGTCCTGACTTTC; CDR3aa: CASSLLGGNGANVLTF
j_gene: TRBJ2-5; v_gene: TRBV5-6; d_gene: .; abundance: .; CDR3nt: TGTGCCAGCACCTTCTGGGGGTACCAAGAGACCCAGTACTTC; CDR3aa: CASTFWGYQETQYF
j_gene: TRBJ1-1; v_gene: TRBV15; d_gene: .; abundance: .; CDR3nt: TGTGCCACCAGCAGAGATCGGACTGAAGCTTTCTTT; CDR3aa: CATSRDRTEAFF